This TCR beta chain was observed in a study of T cell therapy after organ transplantation. In the case of this clone: Antigen unknown.

Method: immunoSEQ multiplex PCR; TCRdb's copy keeps in-frame clones and lacks some. Of around 20,000 clones listed, roughly 84% are singletons. The sample's time point: 20-29 weeks after completion of therapy. The ends were cut back, 1 base at V and 8 bases at J, with 7 bases in the middle. Germline assignment: CDR1 SGHKS and CDR2 YYEKEE (reference sequence). This CDR3 is 12 amino acids long. The sequence derives from a human patient who had received a solid organ transplant and had CMV disease. These T cells may partly come from the graft donor. The source was CD8+ T cells from blood, collected after autologous CMV-specific T cell therapy. This chain uses TRBV5-5 with TRBJ2-1, with a tentative D call TRBD2 (6 bases). CDR3 nucleotides: TGTGCCAGCAGCTTGTGGGGGGATGAGCAGTTCTTC. The encoded protein is CASSLWGDEQFF. The variable domain in full, completed from reference TRBV5-5 and TRBJ2-1, reads DAGVTQSPTHLIKTRGQQVTLRCSPISGHKSVSWYQQVLGQGPQFIFQYYEKEERGRGNFPDRFSARQFPNYSSELNVNALLLGDSALYLCASSLWGDEQFFGPGTRLTVL.